Presented here are 14 T cell receptor beta chains from one specimen sequenced in a study of shared T cell receptors in the human thymus. Here immunoSEQ multiplex PCR was the method, and the copy in TCRdb shows in-frame clones only, minus some. Here the sample spans 550,000 to 800,000 clones, approximately 85% being singletons. This sample was shared with a second study, whose subject was human thymus T cells.

The sequencing input was thymocytes. The receptors derive from a girl in the first two years of life with a congenital heart defect.

The chain links TRBV4-3 to TRBJ1-1, with a weak D call TRBD1 (5 bases). Trimming removed 0 bases from V and 3 bases from J, with 20 bases in between. The CDR3 loop spans 18 amino acids. From germline, CDR1 is LGHNA and CDR2 YSLEER. For the CDR3, the DNA is TGCGCCAGCAGCCAAGATAATGGGGCAGAGAAGGGGTACACTGAAGCTTTCTTT. This codes for CASSQDNGAEKGYTEAFF.

V usage is TRBV19 and J usage is TRBJ1-1, with a tentative D call TRBD1 (5 bases). V lost 3 bases and J lost 0, with 11 bases in between. The germline CDR1 and CDR2 sequences are LNHDA and SQIVND (reference sequence). This CDR3 comprises 15 residues. The CDR3 loop reads CASSIVQEMNTEAFF. The CDR3 bases are TGTGCCAGTAGTATCGTACAGGAAATGAACACTGAAGCTTTCTTT. Full variable domain (rest looked up from reference TRBV19 and TRBJ1-1): DGGITQSPKYLFRKEGQNVTLSCEQNLNHDAMYWYRQDPGQGLRLIYYSQIVNDFQKGDIAEGYSVSREKKESFPLTVTSAQKNPTAFYLCASSIVQEMNTEAFFGQGTRLTVV.

V and J are TRBV5-1 and TRBJ2-6, with D perhaps TRBD1 (6 bases). The CDR3 spans 16 residues. V lost 0 bases and J lost 3, with 10 bases in between. Germline assignment: CDR1 SGHRS and CDR2 YFSETQ. In DNA, the CDR3 is TGCGCCAGCAGCTTGGCCCAGGGACATGGGGCCAACGTCCTGACTTTC. Its translation: CASSLAQGHGANVLTF.

This clone appeared a single time. This chain links TRBV2 with TRBJ1-2; 9 bases agree with TRBD1. Germline V gene lookup returns CDR1 SNHLY and CDR2 FYNNEI. Trimming removed 7 bases from V and 7 bases from J; junction bases left unmatched: 13. The CDR3 is made up of 15 amino acids. The CDR3, as DNA: TGTGCCAGCAATGGGTATAGGACAGGGGATGTTGGCTACACCTTC. Protein sequence: CASNGYRTGDVGYTF.

The chain carries TRBV27 and TRBJ1-2; tentatively, D is TRBD1 (6 bases). CDR3 length: 15 residues. The germline gives CDR1 MNHEY, CDR2 SMNVEV (reference sequence). Between the trimmed V and J ends, which lost 1 base and 4 bases, there was a span of 13 bases. As DNA, the CDR3 is TGTGCCAGCAGTTTATACCCCACAGGGCTCTATGGCTACACCTTC. It specifies CASSLYPTGLYGYTF.

This chain joins TRBV9 and TRBJ1-3; no reliable D call. Germline V gene data show CDR1 as SGDLS and CDR2 as YYNGEE. V gave up 4 bases and J gave up 0 bases, with 17 bases separating them. The length of the CDR3 is 17 residues. CDR3 protein: CASSPRRAAGSGNTIYF. DNA of the CDR3: TGTGCCAGCAGCCCCAGGAGGGCCGCCGGCTCTGGAAACACCATATATTTT.

V and J are TRBV5-6 and TRBJ2-3; TRBD2 matches at 9 bases. From germline, CDR1 is SGHDT and CDR2 YYEEEE. J lost 1 base, V lost 2 bases, and 5 bases had no gene match. The CDR3 extends over 16 amino acids. The CDR3 spells CASSFLASGGTDTQYF. In nucleotides, the CDR3 is TGTGCCAGCAGCTTTCTCGCTAGCGGGGGCACAGATACGCAGTATTTT. The whole variable domain, filled in from reference TRBV5-6 and TRBJ2-3, reads DAGVTQSPTHLIKTRGQQVTLRCSPKSGHDTVSWYQQALGQGPQFIFQYYEEEERQRGNFPDRFSGHQFPNYSSELNVNALLLGDSALYLCASSFLASGGTDTQYFGPGTRLTVL.

The chain recombines TRBV23-1 with TRBJ2-2; D might be TRBD1 (5 bases). TRBV23-1 is flagged as an ORF with uncertain function. V was clipped by 0 bases and J by 2 bases, with 10 bases between them. The CDR3 contains 16 residues. The CDR3: CASSQSIQGNTGELFF. In nucleotides, the CDR3 is TGCGCCAGCAGTCAATCGATTCAGGGAAACACCGGGGAGCTGTTTTTT.

The chain uses TRBV4-3 and TRBJ1-3; D might be TRBD1 (5 bases). The V end lost 0 bases, the J end lost 9 bases, and 12 bases lay between the germline ends. CDR1 LGHNA and CDR2 YSLEER come from the germline V gene. The CDR3 runs to 14 residues. The CDR3 sequence is CASSQDREAGTIYF. The CDR3 nucleotides read TGCGCCAGCAGCCAAGACAGGGAAGCCGGCACCATATATTTT.

This chain links TRBV19 with TRBJ1-5; D might be TRBD1 (5 bases). V shed 2 bases and J shed 0 bases, with 17 bases lying between them. CDR1 LNHDA and CDR2 SQIVND come from the germline V gene (reference sequence). The CDR3 consists of 18 residues. The DNA for the CDR3 is TGTGCCAGTAGTATATCAGCCCAGGGTCGATATAGCAATCAGCCCCAGCATTTT. Translating gives CASSISAQGRYSNQPQHF.

This clone was detected a few times. Here the CDR3 reads CASSPRWTSGGAAQETQYF. The DNA of the CDR3 is TGTGCCAGCTCACCACGGTGGACTAGCGGGGGGGCAGCCCAGGAGACCCAGTACTTC. The chain combines TRBV18 with TRBJ2-5; 15 bases line up with TRBD2. The CDR3 length is 19 residues. Per germline, CDR1 KGHSH and CDR2 LQKENI. Losses at the gene ends were 1 base for V and 5 bases for J; bases not matched to a gene: 11.

This chain uses TRBV11-2 with TRBJ1-1; D uncertain. The CDR3 extends over 12 amino acids. Germline-derived CDR1 and CDR2 are SGHAT and FQNNGV. V lost 4 bases to trimming and J lost 6 bases, with 9 bases between them. CDR3 residues: CASSSRSPEAFF. The CDR3 DNA reads as TGTGCCAGCAGCTCCCGGTCCCCTGAAGCTTTCTTT. The entire variable domain, with the rest obtained from reference TRBV11-2 and TRBJ1-1, is as follows: EAGVAQSPRYKIIEKRQSVAFWCNPISGHATLYWYQQILGQGPKLLIQFQNNGVVDDSQLPKDRFSAERLKGVDSTLKIQPAKLEDSAVYLCASSSRSPEAFFGQGTRLTVV.

V gene TRBV27 combines with J gene TRBJ1-5, with TRBD1 as a possible D gene (5 bases). V shed 3 bases and J shed 5 bases, with 11 bases lying between them. Germline V gene lookup returns CDR1 MNHEY and CDR2 SMNVEV (reference sequence). The CDR3 spans 14 residues. CDR3 residues: CASSFLGGDQPQHF. The CDR3 nucleotides read TGTGCCAGCAGTTTTTTGGGGGGGGATCAGCCCCAGCATTTT.

In this sample, this clone turned up a few times. The chain employs TRBV5-1 and TRBJ2-3, with a possible D match to TRBD2 (6 bases). Trimming took off 3 bases at V and 0 bases at J, with 20 bases between the two ends. Per the germline V gene, CDR1 is SGHRS and CDR2 is YFSETQ. The length of the CDR3 is 18 residues. The CDR3 sequence: CASSSLTPGELSTDTQYF. Written as DNA, the CDR3 is TGCGCCAGCAGCTCCCTGACCCCGGGGGAGCTTAGCACAGATACGCAGTATTTT.